This TCR beta chain was captured by sequencing in a study of control samples from healthy donors and cancer patients. Trimming at V came to 9 bases and at J to 15 bases, leaving 21 bases not matched to a gene. The CDR3 runs to 15 residues. CDR1 LNHNV and CDR2 YYDKDF come from the germline V gene (reference sequence). The data were produced by immunoSEQ multiplex PCR, yet TCRdb's version contains in-frame clones alone and is incomplete. This sample carries around 77,000 clones, around 94% of them seen once, and the ten largest clones take approximately 6%. J is TRBJ1-5 and V is TRBV15; 9 bases are a match to TRBD1. The specimen sequenced was blood. The receptor was isolated from an older woman in good health. This CDR3 reads CATYVLGGNRGHLHF. The CDR3, as DNA: TGTGCCACGTATGTGTTGGGAGGCAACAGGGGGCACTTGCATTTT.